This TCR beta chain appears in the sequencing data of a study of vaccination and CD4 T cells after COVID-19. As for the study in general: The convalescents included six males and four females, and among them two were Hispanic while seven were Caucasian.

The germline CDR1 and CDR2 sequences are MNHEY and SVGEGT. Trimming removed 7 bases at V and 4 bases at J, with 13 bases between. This CDR3 region has 14 residues. The assay that was used to sequence DNA from cultured CD4+ T cells was the Oncomine TCR Beta short-read assay. MiXCR, applied by TCRdb to the PCR reads, yields one record per CDR3 protein. The sample yields 12,000 or so distinct CDR3 sequences, around 64% seen once. Study-level points and caveats: Median roughly 86% of reactive clones detected in convalescent patients emerged only post-vaccination. A relatively small number of convalescent patients were studied, and no early post-infection timepoints were included.

Stated treatment: roughly 10-day PBMC culture with coronavirus spike peptide pools or control peptides (ViraFEST assay). PBMCs were cultured at a few million per well with approximately 10 IU/ml IL-2 and approximately 9.7 ug/ml peptide pools. Comment on this clonotype: Its target is not known.

The chain combines TRBV6-2 or TRBV6-3 with TRBJ2-2; D is undetermined. The TCR originated in a human donor who had recovered from COVID-19. The sequenced sample consisted of CD4+ T cells from blood, cultured in vitro. This CDR3 is CASKRQRPTGELFF. The CDR3 nucleotides read TGTGCCAGCAAACGGCAGCGCCCCACCGGGGAGCTGTTTTTT.